These 25 T cell receptor beta chains were sequenced from one sample in a study of beta chain features in type 1 diabetes. Study outcomes and limitations: Moderate yet significant TCRB CDR3 shortening was seen in Type 1 diabetes patients in all four CD4+ subsets.

Sequenced material consisted of expressed TCRB transcripts (all of the isolated RNA was reverse transcribed). Generated by immunoSEQ multiplex PCR, the TCRdb table keeps only in-frame clones and is missing some. Of about 400,000 clones in the sample, around 13% were seen once. No cognate antigen is known for these TCRs. The specimen sequenced was naive CD4+ T cells from blood. Receptors originate from a woman between 18 and 30 years old with type 1 diabetes.

J is TRBJ2-2 and V is TRBV5-1; 12 bases align to TRBD2. CDR1 and CDR2 (germline): SGHRS, YFSETQ. The CDR3 consists of 16 residues. V lost 2 bases to trimming and J lost 4 bases; unmatched junction nucleotides: 3. The CDR3 loop reads CASSFLAGGSTGELFF. For the CDR3, the DNA is TGCGCCAGCAGCTTCCTAGCGGGAGGGAGCACCGGGGAGCTGTTTTTT.

The genes are TRBV7-2 and TRBJ2-7; tentative D call: TRBD1 (5 bases). Germline V gives CDR1 SGHTA, CDR2 FQGNSA. V lost 6 bases and J lost 3, with 15 bases in between. The CDR3 contains 14 residues. In DNA form, the CDR3 reads TGTGCCAGCAGTATGGACATAGGGGTCTACGAGCAGTACTTC. Amino acids: CASSMDIGVYEQYF.

This clone was counted between two and nine times. The J gene is TRBJ1-5, the V gene TRBV19, with 10 bases lining up with TRBD1. The germline V gene encodes CDR1 LNHDA and CDR2 SQIVND (reference sequence). CDR3 length equals 12 residues. Unmatched junction bases numbered 4, after V lost 8 bases and J lost 9 bases. CDR3 amino acids: CASRQGAGPQHF. CDR3 nucleotides: TGTGCCAGTCGACAGGGGGCCGGGCCCCAGCATTTT.

This clone was observed a handful of times. The CDR3 sequence: CASSLGSRTGKSSNQPQHF. In DNA, the CDR3 is TGTGCCAGCAGCTTAGGATCGCGAACAGGGAAGTCAAGCAATCAGCCCCAGCATTTT. The chain carries TRBV11-2 and TRBJ1-5; D is possibly TRBD1 (6 bases). There are 19 residues in the CDR3. Germline CDR1 and CDR2: SGHAT and FQNNGV. The V and J ends lost 1 base and 1 base respectively, with 20 bases between them.

This clone was found a few times. The chain combines TRBV5-1 with TRBJ1-1; D might be TRBD1 (5 bases). Looked up from germline, CDR1 is SGHRS and CDR2 is YFSETQ. The CDR3 runs to 15 residues. The V end lost 5 bases, the J end lost 1 base, and 15 bases lay between the germline ends. In DNA form, the CDR3 reads TGCGCCAGCAGAACGGGGGAGAGGGCGAACACTGAAGCTTTCTTT. It codes for CASRTGERANTEAFF.

V and J are TRBV4-3 and TRBJ2-6; TRBD1 agrees at 10 bases. The CDR3 spans 19 residues. The ends lost 0 bases at V and 2 bases at J; junction bases unmatched: 7. Germline assignment: CDR1 LGHNA and CDR2 YSLEER. The CDR3 loop is CASSQDGRTGGPGANVLTF. The CDR3 bases are TGCGCCAGCAGCCAAGATGGTCGGACAGGGGGACCTGGGGCCAACGTCCTGACTTTC.

This clone has just a few counts. DNA of the CDR3: TGCGCCAGCAGCCAACTGGGACGCTCCGGGACAGCCCCCTACGAGCAGTACTTC. This encodes CASSQLGRSGTAPYEQYF. This chain uses TRBV4-1 with TRBJ2-7, with 7 nucleotides matching TRBD1. From germline, CDR1 is MGHRA and CDR2 YSYEKL. The V segment lost 2 bases and the J segment 2 bases; nucleotides outside the gene matches: 15. This CDR3 spans 18 amino acids.

The chain recombines TRBV5-1 with TRBJ1-5; D remains ambiguous. Deletions cut 0 bases from V and 6 bases from J, with 13 bases between. The germline CDR1 and CDR2 sequences are SGHRS and YFSETQ. The CDR3 contains 15 residues. In nucleotides, the CDR3 is TGCGCCAGCAGCTTGGACTCGGGGATCGGTCAGCCCCAGCATTTT. It specifies CASSLDSGIGQPQHF.

This chain links TRBV28 with TRBJ2-2; TRBD2 might be the D (6 bases). This CDR3 has 15 amino acids. Trimming removed 4 bases from V and 5 bases from J, with 14 bases in between. Germline CDR1 is MDHEN and CDR2 is SYDVKM. In DNA form, the CDR3 reads TGTGCCAGCAGTTCCAGCGGGCTGGGGACCGGGGAGCTGTTTTTT. Its translation is CASSSSGLGTGELFF. Full variable domain (missing parts from reference TRBV28 and TRBJ2-2): DVKVTQSSRYLVKRTGEKVFLECVQDMDHENMFWYRQDPGLGLRLIYFSYDVKMKEKGDIPEGYSVSREKKERFSLILESASTNQTSMYLCASSSSGLGTGELFFGEGSRLTVL.

This chain connects TRBV2 to TRBJ1-2, with 8 nucleotides matching TRBD1. This CDR3 is 14 amino acids long. The J segment lost 2 bases and the V segment lost 6 bases, leaving 5 bases of the junction unmatched. Germline lookup yields CDR1 SNHLY and CDR2 FYNNEI. The CDR3 bases are TGTGCCAGCAGGCAGGGGGCCTCAAACTATGGCTACACCTTC. Protein sequence: CASRQGASNYGYTF.

The rearrangement links TRBV10-3 to TRBJ2-1, with D perhaps matching TRBD2 (7 bases). V was pared by 7 bases and J by 0 bases, with 13 bases between. The CDR3 length is 15 residues. Germline lookup yields CDR1 ENHRY and CDR2 SYGVKD. The CDR3 sequence is CAINGGGYSYNEQFF. The CDR3 nucleotides are TGTGCCATCAACGGCGGGGGCTACTCCTACAATGAGCAGTTCTTC.

V usage is TRBV6-6 and J usage is TRBJ2-7; TRBD2 is a possible D gene (6 bases). Looked up from germline, CDR1 is MNHNY and CDR2 is SVGAGI (reference sequence). The CDR3 length is 15 residues. Trimming took 2 bases from V and 2 from J, leaving 13 bases between them. The CDR3 region is CASSYPGDGTYEQYF. CDR3 DNA sequence: TGTGCCAGCAGTTACCCGGGAGACGGCACCTACGAGCAGTACTTC.

V usage is TRBV2 and J usage is TRBJ1-2; D possibly corresponds to TRBD1 (6 bases). This CDR3 comprises 14 residues. V lost 1 base and J 5 bases, leaving 11 bases between the germline ends. CDR1 SNHLY and CDR2 FYNNEI come from the germline V gene. The CDR3 nucleotides read TGTGCCAGCAGTGAAGAGGGGACACCGTATGGCTACACCTTC. It is translated as CASSEEGTPYGYTF.

This clone showed up just a few times. The rearrangement links TRBV29-1 to TRBJ1-1; D not certain. The CDR3 length is 15 residues. The V and J ends lost 2 bases and 1 base respectively, with 14 bases between them. The V gene's germline CDR1 is SQVTM and CDR2 ANQGSEA. The CDR3 DNA reads TGCAGCGTTGAACGGTACGCAGGTGGGAACACTGAAGCTTTCTTT. The encoded protein is CSVERYAGGNTEAFF.

The table lists this clone with a few counts. The chain employs TRBV5-1 and TRBJ1-2; 8 bases are shared with TRBD1. V trimming: 3 bases; J trimming: 8 bases; junction bases outside the gene matches: 12. The CDR3 is 15 amino acids. CDR1 SGHRS and CDR2 YFSETQ come from the germline V gene. The CDR3: CASSSPDRGSGGYTF. The CDR3 coding sequence is TGCGCCAGCAGCTCCCCAGACAGGGGATCGGGCGGCTACACCTTC.

The sample holds a few counts of this clone. The J gene is TRBJ2-7, the V gene TRBV20-1; unclear D gene. This CDR3 has 11 residues. Trimming cost V 1 base and J 4 bases, with 5 bases left between them. Germline loops: CDR1 DFQATT, CDR2 SNEGSKA (reference sequence). CDR3 nucleotide sequence: TGCAGTGCTAGAGCGGGTTACGAGCAGTACTTC. This gives the protein CSARAGYEQYF.

The table lists this clone with a few counts. The gene calls are TRBV5-1 and TRBJ2-7; a weak D match, TRBD1 (5 bases). This CDR3 has 14 amino acids. V lost 6 bases and J lost 4, with 17 bases in between. Germline V gene sequence: CDR1 SGHRS, CDR2 YFSETQ. The CDR3 protein is CASNLGREGYEQYF. The CDR3, as DNA: TGCGCCAGCAACCTGGGGCGCGAAGGATACGAGCAGTACTTC.

This clone has only a few counts. The V and J genes are TRBV23-1 and TRBJ2-1, with 7 bases that match TRBD1. TRBV23-1 falls under the ORF class, with uncertain function. The CDR3 covers 15 residues. V gave up 6 bases and J gave up 5 bases; unmatched junction bases: 10. This CDR3 is CASRPGQTQNNEQFF. In DNA, the CDR3 is TGCGCCAGCAGACCGGGACAGACCCAAAACAATGAGCAGTTCTTC.

The chain has TRBV5-1 and TRBJ2-5; 7 nucleotides align to TRBD2. V lost 0 bases to trimming and J lost 2 bases; unmatched junction nucleotides: 4. Germline CDR1 is SGHRS and CDR2 is YFSETQ. The CDR3 runs 15 residues. CDR3 nucleotides: TGCGCCAGCAGCTTGGTCAGCGGGATACAAGAGACCCAGTACTTC. As protein: CASSLVSGIQETQYF.

J is TRBJ1-2 and V is TRBV6-5; a possible D gene is TRBD1 (6 bases). Germline assignment: CDR1 MNHEY and CDR2 SVGAGI. The germline V and J ends were trimmed by 6 bases and 7 bases, with 15 bases remaining between them. CDR3 length: 13 residues. The CDR3: CASRQGTVGGYTF. CDR3 DNA: TGTGCCAGCAGACAGGGTACGGTCGGTGGCTACACCTTC.

This clone showed up just a few times. The chain couples TRBV6-5 to TRBJ2-2, with D possibly being TRBD1 (5 bases). The germline V gene has CDR1 MNHEY and CDR2 SVGAGI. The germline V and J ends were trimmed by 7 bases and 10 bases, with 19 bases remaining between them. The CDR3 contains 14 residues. The DNA of the CDR3 is TGTGCCAGCACCCCTCAAAGGGGCCCCGAGGAGCTGTTTTTT. The encoded protein is CASTPQRGPEELFF.

As for this clone: Other DNA sequences in the same sample also yield this CDR3. This chain uses TRBV7-9 with TRBJ2-1; D might be TRBD1 (5 bases). The CDR3 length is 15 residues. The germline CDR1 and CDR2 sequences are SEHNR and FQNEAQ (reference sequence). Trimming left V 4 bases short and J 0 bases short, with 10 bases between. CDR3 in amino acids: CASSSRGSSYNEQFF. The CDR3 DNA reads TGTGCCAGCAGCTCAAGGGGTAGCTCCTACAATGAGCAGTTCTTC.

The chain uses TRBV2 and TRBJ2-2; no firm D call. Per germline, CDR1 SNHLY and CDR2 FYNNEI. V was clipped by 11 bases and J by 1 base, with 20 bases between them. The CDR3 is 16 amino acids. This CDR3 reads CAAKVLPTVNTGELFF. CDR3 nucleotides: TGTGCCGCCAAGGTCCTTCCAACAGTGAACACCGGGGAGCTGTTTTTT.

This clone was counted only a few times. The chain is built from TRBV7-9 and TRBJ1-2, with D perhaps matching TRBD1 (6 bases). V dropped 5 bases and J dropped 4 bases, with 17 bases sitting between them. CDR1 SEHNR and CDR2 FQNEAQ come from the germline V gene (reference sequence). The CDR3 is 15 amino acids. The CDR3 loop reads CASSPPGHSSYGYTF. In DNA, the CDR3 is TGTGCCAGCAGCCCGCCGGGACATTCGAGCTATGGCTACACCTTC.

This clone occurred a few times. V usage is TRBV19 and J usage is TRBJ2-1; 10 positions agree with TRBD2. Germline CDR1 is LNHDA and CDR2 is SQIVND (reference sequence). CDR3 size: 16 residues. V was clipped by 9 bases and J by 3 bases; unmatched bases: 11. The chain's CDR3 is CASSPLAGAIYNEQFF. Written as DNA, the CDR3 is TGTGCCAGCTCCCCTCTAGCGGGAGCCATCTACAATGAGCAGTTCTTC.